A single T cell receptor beta chain is shown here with its context. Its cognate antigen has yet to be identified. The junction shows a germline mismatch at one end, possibly a read error. From each donor, a single peripheral blood sample of about 110 mL on average was drawn into heparinised tubes. A BD FACSAria II was used to sort naive, central memory, regulatory and stem cell-like memory CD4+ T cells with a panel that included CD45RO, CCR7, CD25, CD127, CD95 and CD27. All sorted populations exceeded 98% purity. PBMCs were isolated immediately by Lymphoprep density gradient centrifugation and stained directly without culture. So that batch effects would be minimized, each experiment stained and sorted samples in pairs, pairing one healthy donor with one patient. The entire amount of isolated RNA was reverse transcribed using the High Capacity cDNA Reverse Transcription Kit, so the sequenced TCRB transcripts were expressed ones. Deep immunoSEQ sequencing was performed on naive, central memory and regulatory T cell samples, with an average of about 3.57 million total reads per sample. Sorted cells were lysed in RLT buffer, and RNA was extracted using DNase-treated RNeasy Micro or Mini kits according to cell number. Each cell subset was processed on its own to prevent cross-contamination, while patient and healthy donor samples were processed together. The immunoSEQ multiplex PCR was used to amplify TCRB sequences from cDNA, generating 87-bp fragments that spanned the CDR3 region. The amplicons were sequenced using the Illumina HiSeq platform. The study's own analysis went as follows. Synthetic template baselines were used to correct PCR bias computationally, reads within Hamming distance 2 were collapsed together, and singletons that could not be merged were discarded. Reads were aligned to IMGT to assign V, D and J genes, CDR3 length, and insertions or deletions at six rearrangement sites. Within each subset, clonotype counts were normalized to sorted cell number, after which true diversity and Gini coefficients were computed with the tcR R package. The overlap coefficient, calculated on TCRB nucleotide sequences, was used to quantify repertoire sharing. The table was pulled from immuneACCESS by TCRdb, which kept in-frame rearrangements only. Such tables lose some clones; where checked, under half of the loss comes from unresolved V genes, and the rest has no known cause. That table supplies the V and J calls and clone size; D and trimming were determined from the DNA. In this sample the table shows nearly 350,000 clones, around 9% of which occur a single time. The biggest ten clones account for approximately 1% of the sample.

The CDR3 holds 14 amino acids from the cysteine to the phenylalanine. Of all the DNA, just the CDR3 is kept, 42 bases in frame from base 1. The CDR1 and CDR2 encoded by the germline V gene are MNHEY and SVGAGI. This entry belongs to a study of beta chain features in type 1 diabetes (dated by TCRdb to between 2018 and 2020). Background for the entire study: Mean age, gender distribution, total cell number and subset yield were not different between patients and healthy donors. The study compared TCRB repertoires of sorted circulating CD4+ T cell subsets between recently diagnosed type 1 diabetes patients and matched healthy donors. A total of about 99,000,000 sorted cells were examined across all samples, and RNA yield correlated strongly with the number of cells per subset. Regulatory and stem cell-like memory subsets were obtained from only 8 patients and about 8 healthy donors, while naive and central memory subsets were obtained from all 28 donors. On the study overall, not on this receptor specifically: A moderate but significant shortening of TCRB CDR3 length was observed in type 1 diabetes patients in all four CD4+ subsets. Naive, central memory and regulatory TCRB repertoires appeared more similar among patients than among healthy donors. Because cDNA rather than genomic DNA was sequenced, highly expressing activated cells could have been over-represented, although no difference in activation and CD3 levels was found between groups. At VDJ recombination sites, type 1 diabetes patients had fewer insertions and more deleted nucleotides, which implies abnormalities in thymic rearrangement. Shorter templates might be favored by PCR, yet because patient and control samples were amplified and corrected together, any such skew would affect both groups equally. HLA sub-analyses involved small numbers of individuals, so any influence of HLA type on TCRB rearrangement remained unresolved.

This TCR was recovered from a man aged 25 to 45 with type 1 diabetes. The rearranged segments are TRBV6-5 and TRBJ2-7; TRBD2 fits 9 bases in the junction. Sample: central memory CD4+ T cells from blood. The DNA reads TGTGCCATCAGTGGGGGACTAGCAGGCCACGAGCAGTACTTC. This sequence encodes CAISGGLAGHEQYF.